This T cell receptor (beta chain) emerged from a study of regulatory T cells in long-lasting Graves disease listed by TCRdb under 2021. For the study in its entirety: Persistent Graves' disease was defined as antithyroid drug treatment for over 5 years with persistently positive TSH receptor autoantibodies. This study used TCR sequencing and RNA sequencing of peripheral blood to compare persistent Graves' disease patients against newly diagnosed Graves' disease patients. The study was registered as a clinical trial and conducted in China. A total of about 33 samples underwent TCR sequencing: approximately 13 from persistent and some 20 from newly diagnosed Graves' disease patients. In the clinical cohort, patients with persistent Graves' disease had used antithyroid drugs for an average of about 9.3 years.

Study-wide conclusions, independent of this receptor: The authors acknowledged the small sample size as a limitation that may reduce accuracy. Persistent patients shared more public clonotypes among themselves (approximately 2,500) than newly diagnosed patients did (approximately 970). Peripheral blood alone was examined, since thyroid tissue, which constituted the primary lesion, could not be accessed. Sequencing and analysis were limited to the TCR beta chain. Persistent disease showed preferential use of TRBV28, TRBJ1-2 and TRBJ2-5, whereas newly diagnosed disease favored TRBV20-1 and TRBJ2-1. Lower TCR Shannon entropy and fewer highly expanded clones were observed in persistent Graves' disease patients than in newly diagnosed patients, which suggested clonal expansion.

The library was produced with multiplex PCR. Sequencing instrument: Illumina HiSeq 4000. iRepertoire HTBI primers and Arm-PCR amplification of CDR3 regions were used to construct TCR beta libraries. Gel purification was performed on PCR products prior to sequencing. In the authors' own workflow: Across samples, roughly 60 TRBV and over 11 TRBJ segments were identified and used for gene usage analysis of CDR3 amino acid clonotypes. COPE and FqMerger were used to merge filtered high-quality paired reads into contigs. BLAST was used to align contigs to IMGT TRBV, TRBD and TRBJ reference genes, and CDR3 was defined according to IMGT. Any clonotype with a frequency above 0.1% was classified as a highly expanded clone. Shannon entropy served as the measure of repertoire diversity, while the Gini coefficient captured V-J evenness. Public clonotypes were defined as clonotypes shared by more than one individual. The public sequencing data were trimmed at Q25 with fastp and processed into clonotypes with MiXCR by TCRdb, which kept only in-frame beta chains. CDR3 protein duplicates are merged, each entry listing the most common genes and DNA. None of the V and J calls come from the authors' own analysis; TCRdb made them. The sample profile shows 600,000 to 850,000 distinct CDR3 sequences; 25% to 30% of them were found once. The ten largest clones take up around 40% of the sample.

The meaning of the sample's time point label: persistent/refractory GD, antithyroid drugs over 5 years with positive TRAb. RNA was extracted from PBMCs in TRIzol for both TCR sequencing and RNA sequencing. The diagnosis of Graves' disease was made according to American Thyroid Association guidelines. Recruitment of patients was carried out at an endocrinology department in Xi'an, China. From each patient, about 8.9 milliliters of peripheral blood was collected into an EDTA anticoagulant tube. Ficoll Paque Plus density gradient separation was used to isolate PBMCs, and no further T cell sorting was performed. An Agilent 2100 Bioanalyzer and agarose gel were used to check RNA quality, while a NanoDrop 2000 measured RNA concentration. To note about this clonotype: Its antigen has not been determined. Base qualities are not provided; no much larger clone lies one nucleotide away.

Reading the germline V gene gives CDR1 SGHVS and CDR2 FQNEAQ. Relative to germline, V is missing 5 bases and J is missing 3 bases, with 5 bases of the junction outside any gene match. From its cysteine to its phenylalanine, the CDR3 spans 14 amino acids. The sequence is cut down to CDR3 DNA, 42 bases in frame from base 1. This receptor was obtained from a female donor with Graves disease. The rearrangement combines TRBV7-8 with TRBJ1-1; 8 junctional bases match TRBD1. Sequencing used peripheral blood mononuclear cells (PBMCs), obtained when the disease was refractory, from a patient treated with antithyroid drugs. The DNA sequence is TGTGCCAGCAGCATGGACAGGGTAGACACTGAAGCTTTCTTT. Its translation is CASSMDRVDTEAFF.